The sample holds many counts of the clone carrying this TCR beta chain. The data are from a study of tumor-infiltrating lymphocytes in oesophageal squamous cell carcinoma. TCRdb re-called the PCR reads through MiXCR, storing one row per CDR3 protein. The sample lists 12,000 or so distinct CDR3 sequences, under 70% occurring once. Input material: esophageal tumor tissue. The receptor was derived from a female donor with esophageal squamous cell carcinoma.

The chain's CDR3 is CASSDGRAYNEQFF. CDR3 bases: TGCGCCAGCAGTGACGGGAGGGCCTACAATGAGCAGTTCTTC. The chain employs TRBV10-1 and TRBJ2-1; 8 nucleotides align to TRBD2. The trim removed 3 bases at V and 2 bases at J, leaving 0 bases unmatched. Germline CDR1 WNHNN, CDR2 SYGVQD (reference sequence). There are 14 residues in the CDR3.